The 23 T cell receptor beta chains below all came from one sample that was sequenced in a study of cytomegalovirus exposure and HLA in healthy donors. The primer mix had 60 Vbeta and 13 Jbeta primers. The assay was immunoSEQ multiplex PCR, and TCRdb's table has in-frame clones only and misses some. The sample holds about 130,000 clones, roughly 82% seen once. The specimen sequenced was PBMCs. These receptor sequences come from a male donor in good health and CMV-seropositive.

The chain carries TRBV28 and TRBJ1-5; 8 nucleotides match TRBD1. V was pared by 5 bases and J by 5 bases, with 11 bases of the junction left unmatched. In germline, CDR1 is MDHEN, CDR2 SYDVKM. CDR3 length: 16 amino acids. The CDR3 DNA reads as TGTGCCAGCAGTCTGAGGACAGGGCGATCCTATCAGCCCCAGCATTTT. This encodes CASSLRTGRSYQPQHF.

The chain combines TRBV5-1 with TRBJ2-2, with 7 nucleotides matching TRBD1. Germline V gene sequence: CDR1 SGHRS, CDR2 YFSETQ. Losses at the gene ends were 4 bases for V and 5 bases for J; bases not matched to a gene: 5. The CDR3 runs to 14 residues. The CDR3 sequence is CASSRDRSTGELFF. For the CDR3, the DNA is TGCGCCAGCAGCCGGGACAGAAGTACCGGGGAGCTGTTTTTT.

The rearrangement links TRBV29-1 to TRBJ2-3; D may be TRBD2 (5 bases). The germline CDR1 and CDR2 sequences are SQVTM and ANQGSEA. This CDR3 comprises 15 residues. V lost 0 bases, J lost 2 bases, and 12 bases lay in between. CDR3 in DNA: TGCAGCGTTGAAGATGGCTCGGGGTACACAGATACGCAGTATTTT. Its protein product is CSVEDGSGYTDTQYF.

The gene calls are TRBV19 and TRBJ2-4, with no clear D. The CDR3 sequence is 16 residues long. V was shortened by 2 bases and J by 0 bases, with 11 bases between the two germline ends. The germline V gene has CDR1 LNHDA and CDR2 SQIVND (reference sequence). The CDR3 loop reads CASSIMADGAKNIQYF. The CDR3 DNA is TGTGCCAGTAGTATAATGGCCGATGGAGCCAAAAACATTCAGTACTTC.

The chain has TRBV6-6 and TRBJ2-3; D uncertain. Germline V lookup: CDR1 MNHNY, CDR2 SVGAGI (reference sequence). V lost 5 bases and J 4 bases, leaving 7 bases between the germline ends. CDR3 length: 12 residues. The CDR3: CASSPTADTQYF. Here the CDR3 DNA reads TGTGCCAGCAGTCCCACGGCAGATACGCAGTATTTT.

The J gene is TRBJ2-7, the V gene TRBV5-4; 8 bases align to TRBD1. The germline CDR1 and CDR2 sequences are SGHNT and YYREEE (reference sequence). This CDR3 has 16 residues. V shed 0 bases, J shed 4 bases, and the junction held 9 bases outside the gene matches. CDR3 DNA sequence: TGTGCCAGCAGCTTGGCCTTAGGACAGGGCCTTTACGAGCAGTACTTC. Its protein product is CASSLALGQGLYEQYF.

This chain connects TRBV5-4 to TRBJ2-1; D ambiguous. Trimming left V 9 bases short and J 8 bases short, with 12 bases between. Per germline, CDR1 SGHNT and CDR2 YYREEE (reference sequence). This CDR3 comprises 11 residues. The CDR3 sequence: CATTVGDEQFF. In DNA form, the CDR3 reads TGTGCCACTACAGTGGGCGATGAGCAGTTCTTC.

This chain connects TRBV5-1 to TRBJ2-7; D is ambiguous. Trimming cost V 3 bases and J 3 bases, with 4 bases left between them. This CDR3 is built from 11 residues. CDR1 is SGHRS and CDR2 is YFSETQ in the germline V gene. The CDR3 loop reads CASSYSYEQYF. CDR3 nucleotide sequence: TGCGCCAGCAGCTACAGCTACGAGCAGTACTTC. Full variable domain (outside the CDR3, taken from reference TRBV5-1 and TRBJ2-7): KAGVTQTPRYLIKTRGQQVTLSCSPISGHRSVSWYQQTPGQGLQFLFEYFSETQRNKGNFPGRFSGRQFSNSRSEMNVSTLELGDSALYLCASSYSYEQYFGPGTRLTVT.

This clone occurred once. The CDR3 sequence: CASSLSGSGNQPQHF. CDR3 nucleotides: TGTGCCAGCAGCTTGTCCGGGTCAGGGAATCAGCCCCAGCATTTT. This chain uses TRBV5-6 with TRBJ1-5; maybe TRBD1 (5 bases). CDR3 size: 15 residues. V lost 1 base, J lost 4 bases, and 12 bases lay in between. Per the germline V gene, CDR1 is SGHDT and CDR2 is YYEEEE.

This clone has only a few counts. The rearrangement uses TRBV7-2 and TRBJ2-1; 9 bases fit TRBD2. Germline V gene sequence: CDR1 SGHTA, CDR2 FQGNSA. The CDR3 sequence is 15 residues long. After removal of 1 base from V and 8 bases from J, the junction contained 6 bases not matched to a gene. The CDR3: CASSLVGSGSDEQFF. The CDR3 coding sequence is TGTGCCAGCAGCTTAGTGGGTAGCGGGAGCGATGAGCAGTTCTTC.

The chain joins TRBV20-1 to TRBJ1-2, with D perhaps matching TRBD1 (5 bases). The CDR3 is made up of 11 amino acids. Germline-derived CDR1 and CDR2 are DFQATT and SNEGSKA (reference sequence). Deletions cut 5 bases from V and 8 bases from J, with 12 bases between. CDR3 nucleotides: TGCAGTGCTCAACAGGTTCTCGGCTACACCTTC. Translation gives CSAQQVLGYTF.

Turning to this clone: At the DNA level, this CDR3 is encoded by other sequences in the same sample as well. CDR3 loop: CASHGLAYGYTF. DNA for the CDR3: TGTGCCAGCCACGGACTGGCCTATGGCTACACCTTC. This sequence joins TRBV6-1 and TRBJ1-2; no clear D. CDR1 is MNHNS and CDR2 is SASEGT in the germline V gene. CDR3 length: 12 residues. Trimming stripped 8 bases from V and 4 bases from J, with 11 bases between.

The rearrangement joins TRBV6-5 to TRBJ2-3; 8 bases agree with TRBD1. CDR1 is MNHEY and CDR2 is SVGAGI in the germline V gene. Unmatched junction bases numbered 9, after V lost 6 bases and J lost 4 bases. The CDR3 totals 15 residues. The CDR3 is CASSGGQGHADTQYF. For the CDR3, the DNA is TGTGCCAGCAGCGGCGGACAGGGACACGCAGATACGCAGTATTTT.

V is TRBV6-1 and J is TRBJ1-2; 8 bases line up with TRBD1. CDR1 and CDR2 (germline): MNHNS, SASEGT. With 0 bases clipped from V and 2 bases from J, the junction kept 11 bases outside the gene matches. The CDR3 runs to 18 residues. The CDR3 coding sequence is TGTGCCAGCAGTGAAGCTCGGGACAGGAGGGGAAGGAACTATGGCTACACCTTC. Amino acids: CASSEARDRRGRNYGYTF.

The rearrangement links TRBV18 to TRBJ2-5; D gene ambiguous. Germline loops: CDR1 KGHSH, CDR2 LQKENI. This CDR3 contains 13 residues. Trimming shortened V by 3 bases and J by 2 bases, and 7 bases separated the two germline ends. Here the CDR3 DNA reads TGTGCCAGCTCACCTCCCTTACAAGAGACCCAGTACTTC. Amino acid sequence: CASSPPLQETQYF.

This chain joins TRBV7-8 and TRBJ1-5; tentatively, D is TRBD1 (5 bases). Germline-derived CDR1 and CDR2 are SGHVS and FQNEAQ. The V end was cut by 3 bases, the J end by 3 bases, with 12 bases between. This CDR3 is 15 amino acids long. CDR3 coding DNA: TGTGCCAGCAGCTTGGGGGGACTGCCCAATCAGCCCCAGCATTTT. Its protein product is CASSLGGLPNQPQHF.

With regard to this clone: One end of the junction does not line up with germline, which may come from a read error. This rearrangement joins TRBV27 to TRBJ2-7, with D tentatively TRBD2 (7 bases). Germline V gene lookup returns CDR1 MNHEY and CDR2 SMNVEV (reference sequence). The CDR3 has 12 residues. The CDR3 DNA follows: TGTGCCAGCAGCGACGAGGGGGGGGCCCACCTTTTC. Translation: CASSDEGGAHLF.

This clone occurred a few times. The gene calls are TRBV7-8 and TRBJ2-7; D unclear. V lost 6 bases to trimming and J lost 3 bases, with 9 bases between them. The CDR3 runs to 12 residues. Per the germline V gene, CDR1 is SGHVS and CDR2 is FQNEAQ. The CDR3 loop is CASSYRDYEQYF. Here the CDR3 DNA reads TGTGCCAGCAGTTACAGAGACTACGAGCAGTACTTC.

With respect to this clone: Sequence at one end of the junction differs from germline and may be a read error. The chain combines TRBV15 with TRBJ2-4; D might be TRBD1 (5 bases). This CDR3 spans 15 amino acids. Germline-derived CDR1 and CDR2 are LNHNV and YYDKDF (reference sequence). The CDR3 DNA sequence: TGTGCCACCAGCAGCCCTATAGGGGCCAAAAACAGTCAGTACTTC. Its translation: CATSSPIGAKNSQYF.

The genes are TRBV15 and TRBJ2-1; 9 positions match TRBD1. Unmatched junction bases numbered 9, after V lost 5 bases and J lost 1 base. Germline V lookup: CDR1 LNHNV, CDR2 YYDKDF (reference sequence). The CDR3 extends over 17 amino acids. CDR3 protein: CATSGQTGTGSYNEQFF. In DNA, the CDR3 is TGTGCCACCAGCGGGCAGACCGGGACAGGGTCCTACAATGAGCAGTTCTTC.

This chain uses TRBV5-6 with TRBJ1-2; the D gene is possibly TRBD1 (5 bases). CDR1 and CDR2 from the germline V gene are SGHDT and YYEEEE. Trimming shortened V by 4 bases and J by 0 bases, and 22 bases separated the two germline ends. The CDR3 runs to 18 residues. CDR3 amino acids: CASSPTGQGLLANYGYTF. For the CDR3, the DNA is TGTGCCAGCAGCCCGACGGGCCAGGGCCTCCTAGCTAACTATGGCTACACCTTC.

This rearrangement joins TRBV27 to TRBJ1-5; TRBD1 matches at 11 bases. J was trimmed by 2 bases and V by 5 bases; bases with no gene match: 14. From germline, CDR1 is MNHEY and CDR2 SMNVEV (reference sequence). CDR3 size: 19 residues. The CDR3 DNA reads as TGTGCCAGCAGTACTCACCGGGACAGGGGGATGGGCGGCAATCAGCCCCAGCATTTT. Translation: CASSTHRDRGMGGNQPQHF.

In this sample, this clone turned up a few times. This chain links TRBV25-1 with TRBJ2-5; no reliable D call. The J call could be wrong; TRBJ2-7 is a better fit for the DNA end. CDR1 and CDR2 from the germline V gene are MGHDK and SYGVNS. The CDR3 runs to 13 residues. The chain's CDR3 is CASSRTAFYEQYF. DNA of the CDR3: TGTGCCAGCAGTCGCACAGCTTTCTACGAGCAGTACTTC.